This T cell receptor beta chain appears in the sequencing data of a study of post-analysis software for immune sequencing data. From germline, CDR1 is SEHNR and CDR2 FQNEAQ (reference sequence). This CDR3 has 19 residues. V gave up 2 bases and J gave up 2 bases, with 25 bases separating them. Study observations and caveats: Controls' normalized Chao1 diversity significantly exceeded that of multiple sclerosis patients. TRBV5-6, TRBV5-1 and TRBV20-1 belonged to a set of a handful of TRBV segments that were more frequent in patients than controls.

This clonotype was counted a few times. Its antigen is as yet unknown. Unique molecular identifiers were carried by the TCR beta cDNA libraries. Each sample of roughly 0.9 to 10 million input T cells yielded about 500,000 cDNA molecules, so each molecule approximated one T cell. TCRdb called the PCR reads again in MiXCR, with one record for every CDR3 protein. The sample gives hundreds of thousands of distinct CDR3 sequences, roughly 46% of which show up once; 1.7% is in the top ten. The source is a girl under 18 with multiple sclerosis. The sample comprised blood. The V and J genes are TRBV7-9 and TRBJ2-7, with D perhaps matching TRBD1 (6 bases). This chain's CDR3 is CASSLFGQLVKGPTYEQYF. The DNA for the CDR3 is TGTGCCAGCAGCTTATTCGGACAGCTCGTCAAAGGTCCTACCTACGAGCAGTACTTC.